A single sample is the source of the 5 T cell receptor beta chains below, sequenced in a study of Graves' ophthalmopathy and Graves' hyperthyroidism. Investigators amplified TCR beta CDR3 regions from RNA transcripts. Investigators did first-round RT-PCR with HTBI primers, then second-round multiplex PCR. TCRdb used MiXCR to reprocess the multiplex PCR reads, holding one entry per CDR3 protein. Altogether roughly 600,000 distinct CDR3 sequences are present, about 35% being singletons, with the ten largest covering approximately 4.1%. The sequenced material came from peripheral blood or thyroid tissue (not recorded which). The receptors originated from an adult man with Graves' hyperthyroidism.

Here the CDR3 reads CASSETSGGRKEQFF. For the CDR3, the DNA is TGTGCCAGCAGTGAGACTAGCGGGGGGAGGAAAGAGCAGTTCTTC. The chain carries TRBV25-1 and TRBJ2-7, with 13 bases that match TRBD2. The DNA end favors TRBJ2-1, so the J call may be wrong. The CDR3 spans 15 residues. CDR1 is MGHDK, CDR2 SYGVNS, per germline.

Worth noting for this clonotype: Given a much more abundant clone one base away, this may be a read error. The V and J genes are TRBV20-1 and TRBJ1-4, with D maybe TRBD1 (5 bases). Per the germline V gene, CDR1 is DFQATT and CDR2 is SNEGSKA (reference sequence). The CDR3 consists of 13 residues. The V end was cut by 2 bases, the J end by 11 bases, with 15 bases between. The DNA for the CDR3 is TGCAGTGCTAGATTTCCGCCGGAGGGGAAACTGTTTTTT. Translating it yields CSARFPPEGKLFF.

The chain links TRBV28 to TRBJ1-6; 9 bases align to TRBD1. The CDR3 is 16 amino acids. CDR1 is MDHEN and CDR2 is SYDVKM in the germline V gene. The junction had 13 bases not matched to a gene; V was cut back by 6 bases and J by 10 bases. CDR3 DNA sequence: TGTGCCAGCAGAAATCTGAGGACAGGGGTGAAATCACCCCTCCACTTT. It encodes CASRNLRTGVKSPLHF.

The rearrangement joins TRBV29-1 to TRBJ1-2; weak D call: TRBD1 (5 bases). The V end lost 8 bases, the J end lost 0 bases, and 22 bases lay between the germline ends. This CDR3 has 16 residues. Germline-derived CDR1 and CDR2 are SQVTM and ANQGSEA. The CDR3 region has the DNA TGCAGCTTGATGGGGTTTGAGTCAGGGTCTAACTATGGCTACACCTTC. Amino acid sequence: CSLMGFESGSNYGYTF. Looking up the rest from reference TRBV29-1 and TRBJ1-2 gives the full variable domain: SAVISQKPSRDICQRGTSLTIQCQVDSQVTMMFWYRQQPGQSLTLIATANQGSEATYESGFVIDKFPISRPNLTFSTLTVSNMSPEDSSIYLCSLMGFESGSNYGYTFGSGTRLTVV.

To note about this clonotype: A read error is possible here, since a much larger clone lies one base away. The V gene is TRBV5-1, the J gene TRBJ1-6; TRBD1 matches at 9 bases. Trimming cost V 4 bases and J 8 bases; bases outside gene matches: 7. Germline lookup yields CDR1 SGHRS and CDR2 YFSETQ. This CDR3 is built from 15 residues. CDR3 bases: TGCGCCAGCAGCCCAGTGGACAGGGGAGATTCACCCCTCCACTTT. Its translation is CASSPVDRGDSPLHF.